The 9 T cell receptor beta chains reported below all come from one sample, sequenced in a study of a mutant IDH1 vaccine in newly diagnosed glioma. Described time point: baseline, week 1 (first vaccination visit). The treatment: pre-vaccination baseline after standard-of-care therapy. Assay used: immunoSEQ multiplex PCR; TCRdb lists only in-frame clones, some missing. The sample contains 12,000 to 15,000 clones, 80% to 90% of which appear only once. The sample was PBMCs, taken from a glioma patient treated with radiotherapy, temozolomide or both. Receptors were obtained from a middle-aged woman with glioma. Some clones in this sample may be carry-over from other donors' samples.

The chain employs TRBV7-2 and TRBJ2-1, with 8 bases fitting TRBD2. The J segment lost 3 bases and the V segment lost 0 bases, leaving 10 bases of the junction unmatched. This CDR3 is built from 18 residues. Germline assignment: CDR1 SGHTA and CDR2 FQGNSA. The CDR3 reads CASSLAMSAGGVYNEQFF. The CDR3 DNA reads TGTGCCAGCAGCTTAGCGATGTCGGCGGGGGGAGTCTACAATGAGCAGTTCTTC.

The chain couples TRBV5-1 to TRBJ1-1, with TRBD1 as a possible D gene (6 bases). Trimming pared 2 bases from V and 2 bases from J, leaving 10 bases between. CDR3 length: 14 residues. CDR1 is SGHRS, CDR2 YFSETQ, per germline. For the CDR3, the DNA is TGCGCCAGCAGCTTTGACAGGCCCAACACTGAAGCTTTCTTT. Translated, it gives CASSFDRPNTEAFF.

As concerns this clone: A read error may account for a junction end that differs from germline. The rearrangement uses TRBV7-8 and TRBJ2-3, with D possibly TRBD2 on 6 matching bases. The CDR3 runs to 14 residues. Germline CDR1 and CDR2: SGHVS and FQNEAQ. CDR3 nucleotide sequence: TGTGCCAGCACCTTAGACCGGAGGGGAGATACGCAGTATTTT. Translation: CASTLDRRGDTQYF.

The J gene is TRBJ1-1, the V gene TRBV6-1; no firm D call. Per the germline V gene, CDR1 is MNHNS and CDR2 is SASEGT. CDR3 length: 13 residues. V was shortened by 4 bases and J by 1 base, with 7 bases between the two germline ends. The DNA of the CDR3 is TGTGCCAGCAGTGTCGAAGGGAACACTGAAGCTTTCTTT. Translating gives CASSVEGNTEAFF.

Details on this clone: No DNA is shown, since the ends of the CDR3 on it are uncertain; the CDR3 is the one TCRdb lists. Other DNA sequences within the sample encode an identical CDR3. This chain connects TRBV2 to TRBJ1-2; the DNA was not used to check the table's D call, TRBD1. The germline V gene encodes CDR1 SNHLY and CDR2 FYNNEI. Including both end residues, the CDR3 is 13 amino acids long. This CDR3 is CASILAGGYGYTF.

The rearrangement joins TRBV4-2 to TRBJ2-5; TRBD1 agrees at 7 bases. Per germline, CDR1 LGHNA and CDR2 YNFKEQ. The CDR3 loop spans 15 amino acids. Germline trimming cut 7 bases from V and 2 bases from J; bases unmatched to any gene: 10. CDR3 in amino acids: CASTRTPGQQETQYF. The CDR3 DNA reads TGTGCCAGCACCCGGACCCCGGGACAGCAAGAGACCCAGTACTTC.

The V call is TRBV27, the J call TRBJ1-1; D is perhaps TRBD1 (5 bases). Germline V CDR1 and CDR2: MNHEY, SMNVEV (reference sequence). V lost 4 bases and J 4 bases, leaving 16 bases between the germline ends. The CDR3 runs to 15 residues. The CDR3 is CASSYGGGGVTEAFF. For the CDR3, the DNA is TGTGCCAGCAGTTATGGAGGCGGGGGGGTCACTGAAGCTTTCTTT.

The gene calls are TRBV28 and TRBJ1-3, with D possibly matching TRBD1 (5 bases). Deletions cut 5 bases from V and 4 bases from J, with 18 bases between. This CDR3 spans 16 amino acids. Germline V gene lookup returns CDR1 MDHEN and CDR2 SYDVKM. CDR3 residues: CASSPYQGYAGNTIYF. The CDR3 nucleotides are TGTGCCAGCAGTCCGTACCAGGGATACGCCGGAAACACCATATATTTT.

The CDR3 sequence: CASGAGQGLGGYTF. The DNA of the CDR3 is TGCGCCAGCGGAGCGGGACAAGGGCTAGGGGGCTACACCTTC. The chain has TRBV10-2 and TRBJ1-2, with D maybe TRBD1 (6 bases). V was cut by 8 bases and J by 8 bases, with 21 bases left in between. CDR3 length: 14 amino acids. Germline lookup yields CDR1 WSHSY and CDR2 SAAADI.